This T cell receptor beta chain was recovered during a study of Graves' ophthalmopathy and Graves' hyperthyroidism. Study findings and constraints: The study's model predicted ophthalmopathy progression at about 64% sensitivity and about 72% specificity.

This clonotype was seen at least ten times. Its specificity is not known. Trimming left V 8 bases short and J 8 bases short, with 21 bases between. The CDR3 consists of 13 residues. CDR1 GTSNPN and CDR2 SVGIG come from the germline V gene (reference sequence). Active ophthalmopathy (CAS at least 3, NOSPECS at least 4), lasting under 3 months. It was on clinical symptoms, serum thyroxine, TRAb, thyroid ultrasound and orbital computed tomography that diagnosis relied. PBMCs were density-gradient isolated from roughly 9.6 ml fresh blood. Amplification targeted the TCR beta CDR3 regions, with RNA transcripts as the source material. RT-PCR with HTBI primers came first, then second-round multiplex PCR. TCRdb fed the multiplex PCR reads into MiXCR, producing one record per CDR3 protein. The data contain about 220,000 distinct CDR3 sequences, roughly 21% of them singletons.

This sequence originates from a woman between 50 and 59 years old with Graves' ophthalmopathy. Sequenced: peripheral blood. This chain uses TRBV30 with TRBJ1-1, with no clear D. The CDR3 reads CAGSPGRGLEAFF. The DNA for the CDR3 is TGTGCCGGTTCCCCCGGCCGGGGATTAGAAGCTTTCTTT.